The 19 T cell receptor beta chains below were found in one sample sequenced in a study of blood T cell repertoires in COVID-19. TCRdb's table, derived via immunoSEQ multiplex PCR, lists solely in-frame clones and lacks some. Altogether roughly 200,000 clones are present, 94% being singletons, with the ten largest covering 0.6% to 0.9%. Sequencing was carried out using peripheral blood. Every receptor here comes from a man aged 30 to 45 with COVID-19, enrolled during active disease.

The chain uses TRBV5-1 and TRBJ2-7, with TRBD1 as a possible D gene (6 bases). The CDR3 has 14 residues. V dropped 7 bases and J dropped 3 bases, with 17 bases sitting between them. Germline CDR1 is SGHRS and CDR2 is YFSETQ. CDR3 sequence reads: CASALGNRDYEQYF. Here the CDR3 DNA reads TGCGCCAGCGCCCTGGGGAACAGGGACTACGAGCAGTACTTC.

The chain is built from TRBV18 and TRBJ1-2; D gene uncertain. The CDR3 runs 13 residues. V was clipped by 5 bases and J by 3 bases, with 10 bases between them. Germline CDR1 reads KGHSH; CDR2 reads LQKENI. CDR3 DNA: TGTGCCAGCTCAACCGGGAAGGACTATGGCTACACCTTC. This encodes CASSTGKDYGYTF.

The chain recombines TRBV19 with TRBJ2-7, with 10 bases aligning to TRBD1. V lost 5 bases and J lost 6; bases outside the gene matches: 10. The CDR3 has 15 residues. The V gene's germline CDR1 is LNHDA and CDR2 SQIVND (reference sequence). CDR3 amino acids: CASSLVGTGAGEQYF. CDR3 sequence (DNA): TGTGCCAGTAGTCTGGTAGGGACAGGGGCGGGCGAGCAGTACTTC.

CDR3 amino acids: CASSLRGGASDTQYF. The CDR3 DNA reads TGTGCCAGCAGCCTTCGTGGGGGGGCCTCAGATACGCAGTATTTT. V is TRBV9 and J is TRBJ2-3, with D possibly matching TRBD2 (7 bases). The CDR3 runs to 15 residues. V was cut by 4 bases and J by 4 bases, with 16 bases left in between. The germline CDR1 and CDR2 sequences are SGDLS and YYNGEE.

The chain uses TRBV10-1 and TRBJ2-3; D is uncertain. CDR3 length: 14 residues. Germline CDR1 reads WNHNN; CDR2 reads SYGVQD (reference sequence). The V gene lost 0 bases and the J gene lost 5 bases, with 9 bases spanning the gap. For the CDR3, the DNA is TGCGCCAGCAGTGAGTCGGCGGCGCAAGATACGCAGTATTTT. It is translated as CASSESAAQDTQYF.

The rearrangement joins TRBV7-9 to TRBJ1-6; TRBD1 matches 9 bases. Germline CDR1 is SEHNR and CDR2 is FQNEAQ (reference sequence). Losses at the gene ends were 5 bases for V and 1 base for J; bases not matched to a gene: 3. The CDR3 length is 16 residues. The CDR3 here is CASSPGQGSYNSPLHF. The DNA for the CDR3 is TGTGCCAGCAGCCCTGGACAGGGGTCCTATAATTCACCCCTCCACTTT.

CDR3 in DNA: TGTGCCAGCAGCTTGACAGGTTTTGACAATGAGCAGTTCTTC. It yields the protein CASSLTGFDNEQFF. V usage is TRBV5-5 and J usage is TRBJ2-1; perhaps TRBD1 as D (5 bases). Per the germline V gene, CDR1 is SGHKS and CDR2 is YYEKEE (reference sequence). The CDR3 is made up of 14 amino acids. The V end lost 1 base, the J end lost 5 bases, and 10 bases lay between the germline ends. Using reference TRBV5-5 and TRBJ2-1 for the parts outside the CDR3, the full variable domain is DAGVTQSPTHLIKTRGQQVTLRCSPISGHKSVSWYQQVLGQGPQFIFQYYEKEERGRGNFPDRFSARQFPNYSSELNVNALLLGDSALYLCASSLTGFDNEQFFGPGTRLTVL.

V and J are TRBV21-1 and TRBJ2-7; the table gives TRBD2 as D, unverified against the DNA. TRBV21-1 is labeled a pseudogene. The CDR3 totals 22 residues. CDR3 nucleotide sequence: TGTGCCAGCAGCAAAGTAAAATTGCTGGGGGAGGACGCCTTAACGGACTACTGCGAGCAGTACTTC. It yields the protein CASSKVKLLGEDALTDYCEQYF.

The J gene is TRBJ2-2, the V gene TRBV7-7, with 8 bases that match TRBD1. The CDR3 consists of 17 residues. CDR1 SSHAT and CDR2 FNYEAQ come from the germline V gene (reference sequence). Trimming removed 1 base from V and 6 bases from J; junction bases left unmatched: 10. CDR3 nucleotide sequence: TGTGCCAGCAGCTTAGAAGGGCAGGGGGCTTCGGCCGGGGAGCTGTTTTTT. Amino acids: CASSLEGQGASAGELFF.

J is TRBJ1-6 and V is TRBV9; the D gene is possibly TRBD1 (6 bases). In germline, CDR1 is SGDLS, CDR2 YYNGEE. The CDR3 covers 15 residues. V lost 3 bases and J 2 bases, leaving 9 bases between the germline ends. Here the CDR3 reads CASSAQGTYNSPLHF. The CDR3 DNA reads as TGTGCCAGCAGCGCGCAGGGGACCTATAATTCACCCCTCCACTTT.

This chain's CDR3 is CASGPNSYEQYF. The DNA for the CDR3 is TGTGCCAGCGGCCCCAACTCCTACGAGCAGTACTTC. The genes are TRBV2 and TRBJ2-7; no reliable D call. Trimming left V 8 bases short and J 0 bases short, with 8 bases between. The CDR3 is 12 amino acids. Germline CDR1 reads SNHLY; CDR2 reads FYNNEI.

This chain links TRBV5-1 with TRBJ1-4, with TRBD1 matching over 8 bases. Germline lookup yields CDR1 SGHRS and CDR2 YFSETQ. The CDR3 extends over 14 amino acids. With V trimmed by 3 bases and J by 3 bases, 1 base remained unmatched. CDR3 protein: CASSSQGANEKLFF. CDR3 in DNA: TGCGCCAGCAGCTCACAGGGGGCTAATGAAAAACTGTTTTTT. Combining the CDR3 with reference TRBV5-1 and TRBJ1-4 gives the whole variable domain KAGVTQTPRYLIKTRGQQVTLSCSPISGHRSVSWYQQTPGQGLQFLFEYFSETQRNKGNFPGRFSGRQFSNSRSEMNVSTLELGDSALYLCASSSQGANEKLFFGSGTQLSVL.

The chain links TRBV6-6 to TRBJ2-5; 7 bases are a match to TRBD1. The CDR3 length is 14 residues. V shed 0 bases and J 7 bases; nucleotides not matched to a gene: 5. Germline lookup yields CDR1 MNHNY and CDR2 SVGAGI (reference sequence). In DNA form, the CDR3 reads TGTGCCAGCAGTTACTCGACAGGGTTTGGGACCCAGTACTTC. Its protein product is CASSYSTGFGTQYF.

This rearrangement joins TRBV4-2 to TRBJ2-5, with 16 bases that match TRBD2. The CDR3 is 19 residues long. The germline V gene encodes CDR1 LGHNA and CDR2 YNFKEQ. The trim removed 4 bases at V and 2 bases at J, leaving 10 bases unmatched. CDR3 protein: CASSPRGTSGGVGQETQYF. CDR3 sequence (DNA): TGTGCCAGCAGCCCCCGGGGGACTAGCGGGGGGGTGGGGCAAGAGACCCAGTACTTC.

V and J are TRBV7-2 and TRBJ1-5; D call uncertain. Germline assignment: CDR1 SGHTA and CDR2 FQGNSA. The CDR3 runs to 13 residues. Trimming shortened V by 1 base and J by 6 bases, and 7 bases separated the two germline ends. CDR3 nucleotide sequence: TGTGCCAGCAGCTTAGAATTCGGTCAGCCCCAGCATTTT. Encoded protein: CASSLEFGQPQHF.

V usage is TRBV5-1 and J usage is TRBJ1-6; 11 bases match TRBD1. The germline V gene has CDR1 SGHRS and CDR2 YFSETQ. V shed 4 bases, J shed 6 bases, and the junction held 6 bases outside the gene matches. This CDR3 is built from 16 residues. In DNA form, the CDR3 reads TGCGCCAGCAGCGCGGGGGACAGGGGGAGTAATTCACCCCTCCACTTT. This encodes CASSAGDRGSNSPLHF.

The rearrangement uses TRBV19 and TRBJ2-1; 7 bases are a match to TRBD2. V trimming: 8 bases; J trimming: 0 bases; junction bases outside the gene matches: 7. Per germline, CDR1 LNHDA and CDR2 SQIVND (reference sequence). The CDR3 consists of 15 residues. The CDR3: CASRPRGSSYNEQFF. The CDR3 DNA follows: TGTGCCAGTCGCCCGCGGGGGAGCTCCTACAATGAGCAGTTCTTC.

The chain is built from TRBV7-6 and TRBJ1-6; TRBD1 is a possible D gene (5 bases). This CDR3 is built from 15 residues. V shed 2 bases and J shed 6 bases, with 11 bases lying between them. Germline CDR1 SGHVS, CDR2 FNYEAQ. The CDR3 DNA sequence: TGTGCCAGCAGCTTACAACCGGGGGGTAATTCACCCCTCCACTTT. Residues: CASSLQPGGNSPLHF.

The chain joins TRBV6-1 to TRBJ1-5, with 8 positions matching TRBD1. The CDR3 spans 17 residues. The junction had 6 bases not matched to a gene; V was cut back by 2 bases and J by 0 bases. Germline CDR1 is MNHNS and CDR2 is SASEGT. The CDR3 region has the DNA TGTGCCAGCAGTGAACAGACAGGGGTTTATAGCAATCAGCCCCAGCATTTT. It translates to CASSEQTGVYSNQPQHF.